Presented here are 3 T cell receptor beta chains from one specimen sequenced in a study of blood T cell repertoires in COVID-19. TCRdb keeps only in-frame clones here, not all; method: immunoSEQ multiplex PCR. Here the sample spans 80,000 to 95,000 clones, under 90% being singletons. Sequencing input: peripheral blood. The receptor source for this set is a woman in her seventies with acute or convalescent COVID-19.

V usage is TRBV27 and J usage is TRBJ2-1, with D tentatively TRBD1 (5 bases). Germline CDR1 and CDR2: MNHEY and SMNVEV (reference sequence). The germline V and J ends were trimmed by 10 bases and 1 base, with 20 bases remaining between them. The CDR3 extends over 16 amino acids. The chain's CDR3 is CANNSKGEWSYNEQFF. In DNA form, the CDR3 reads TGTGCCAACAATTCAAAAGGGGAATGGTCCTACAATGAGCAGTTCTTC.

The chain joins TRBV30 to TRBJ1-1; weak D call: TRBD1 (6 bases). The CDR3 length is 14 residues. The germline V gene encodes CDR1 GTSNPN and CDR2 SVGIG (reference sequence). The ends were cut back, 3 bases at V and 2 bases at J, with 13 bases in the middle. DNA of the CDR3: TGTGCCTGGAGAAGGACAGATCTTAACACTGAAGCTTTCTTT. Its protein is CAWRRTDLNTEAFF.

CDR3 region: CASSRSGGNQPQHF. For the CDR3, the DNA is TGTGCCAGCAGCCGATCGGGGGGGAATCAGCCCCAGCATTTT. J is TRBJ1-5 and V is TRBV11-2, with a tentative D call TRBD1 (5 bases). Looked up from germline, CDR1 is SGHAT and CDR2 is FQNNGV. The CDR3 has 14 residues. V was shortened by 5 bases and J by 4 bases, with 12 bases between the two germline ends.